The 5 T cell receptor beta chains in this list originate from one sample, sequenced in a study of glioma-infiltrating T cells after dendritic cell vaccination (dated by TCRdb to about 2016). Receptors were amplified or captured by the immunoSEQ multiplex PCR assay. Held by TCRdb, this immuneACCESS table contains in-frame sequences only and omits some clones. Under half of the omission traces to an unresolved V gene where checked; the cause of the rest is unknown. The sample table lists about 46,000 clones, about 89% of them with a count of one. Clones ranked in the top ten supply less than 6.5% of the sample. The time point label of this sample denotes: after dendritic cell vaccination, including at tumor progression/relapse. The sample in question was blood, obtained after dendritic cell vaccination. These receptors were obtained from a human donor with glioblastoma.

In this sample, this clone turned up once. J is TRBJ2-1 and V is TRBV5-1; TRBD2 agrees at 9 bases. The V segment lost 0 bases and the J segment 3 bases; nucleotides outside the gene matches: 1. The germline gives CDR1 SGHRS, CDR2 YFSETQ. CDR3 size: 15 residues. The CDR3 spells CASSLGLAVYNEQFF. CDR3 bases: TGCGCCAGCAGCTTGGGACTAGCGGTCTACAATGAGCAGTTCTTC.

The CDR3 nucleotides read TGTGCCAGCAGCTTAACGACAGGGATCACAGATACGCAGTATTTT. This sequence encodes CASSLTTGITDTQYF. The chain carries TRBV7-2 and TRBJ2-3; 7 bases agree with TRBD1. The length of the CDR3 is 15 residues. V dropped 2 bases and J dropped 2; count of bases not matched to a gene: 4. Germline loops: CDR1 SGHTA, CDR2 FQGNSA.

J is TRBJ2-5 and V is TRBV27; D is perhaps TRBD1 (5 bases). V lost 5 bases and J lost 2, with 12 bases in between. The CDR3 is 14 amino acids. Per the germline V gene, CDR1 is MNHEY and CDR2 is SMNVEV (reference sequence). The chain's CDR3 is CASSPQGRQETQYF. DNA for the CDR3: TGTGCCAGCAGTCCGCAGGGCAGACAAGAGACCCAGTACTTC.

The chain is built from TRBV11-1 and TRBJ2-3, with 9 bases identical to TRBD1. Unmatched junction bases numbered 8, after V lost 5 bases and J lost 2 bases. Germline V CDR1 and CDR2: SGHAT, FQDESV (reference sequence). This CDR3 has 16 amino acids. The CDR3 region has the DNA TGTGCCAGCAGCCTCCGGACAGGGGCAAACACAGATACGCAGTATTTT. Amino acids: CASSLRTGANTDTQYF.

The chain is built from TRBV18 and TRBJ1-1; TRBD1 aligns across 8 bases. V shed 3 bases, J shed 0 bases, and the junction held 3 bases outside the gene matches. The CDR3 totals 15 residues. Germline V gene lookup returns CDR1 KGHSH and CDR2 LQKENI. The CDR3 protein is CASSPDRALNTEAFF. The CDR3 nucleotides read TGTGCCAGCTCACCGGACAGGGCTTTGAACACTGAAGCTTTCTTT.